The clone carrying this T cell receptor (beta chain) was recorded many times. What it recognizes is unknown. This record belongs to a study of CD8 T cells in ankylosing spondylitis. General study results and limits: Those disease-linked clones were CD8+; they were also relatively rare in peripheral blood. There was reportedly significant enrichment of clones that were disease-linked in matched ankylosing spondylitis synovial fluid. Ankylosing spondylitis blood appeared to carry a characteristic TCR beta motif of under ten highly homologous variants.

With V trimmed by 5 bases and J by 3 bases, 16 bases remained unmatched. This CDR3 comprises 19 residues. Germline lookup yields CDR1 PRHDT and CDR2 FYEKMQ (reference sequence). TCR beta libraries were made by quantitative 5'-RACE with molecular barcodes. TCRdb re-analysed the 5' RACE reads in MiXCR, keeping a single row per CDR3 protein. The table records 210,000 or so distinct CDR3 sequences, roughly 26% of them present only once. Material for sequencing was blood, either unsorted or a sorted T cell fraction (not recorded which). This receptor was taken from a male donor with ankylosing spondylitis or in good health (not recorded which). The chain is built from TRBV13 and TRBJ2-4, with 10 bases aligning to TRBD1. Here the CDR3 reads CASSGRDRGMGFVKNIQYF. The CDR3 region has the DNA TGTGCCAGCAGCGGCCGGGACAGGGGAATGGGGTTCGTCAAAAACATTCAGTACTTC. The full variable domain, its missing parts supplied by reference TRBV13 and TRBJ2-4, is AAGVIQSPRHLIKEKRETATLKCYPIPRHDTVYWYQQGPGQDPQFLISFYEKMQSDKGSIPDRFSAQQFSDYHSELNMSSLELGDSALYFCASSGRDRGMGFVKNIQYFGAGTRLSVL.